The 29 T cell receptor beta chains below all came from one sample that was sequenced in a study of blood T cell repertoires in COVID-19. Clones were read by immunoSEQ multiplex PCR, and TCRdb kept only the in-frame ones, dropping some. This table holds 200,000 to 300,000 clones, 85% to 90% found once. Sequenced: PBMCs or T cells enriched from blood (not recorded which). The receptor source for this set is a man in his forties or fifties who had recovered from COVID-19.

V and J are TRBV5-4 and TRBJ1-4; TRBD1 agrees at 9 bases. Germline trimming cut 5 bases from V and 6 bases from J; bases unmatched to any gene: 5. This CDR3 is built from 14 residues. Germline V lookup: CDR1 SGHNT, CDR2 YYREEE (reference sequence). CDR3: CASSRDRGDEKLFF. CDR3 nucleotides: TGTGCCAGCAGTCGCGACAGGGGGGATGAAAAACTGTTTTTT.

DNA of the CDR3: TGTGCCAGCAGCCTGTTGGGGGGAGGCGACTATGGCTACACCTTC. Encoded protein: CASSLLGGGDYGYTF. The rearrangement links TRBV7-2 to TRBJ1-2, with D maybe TRBD1 (5 bases). V was shortened by 5 bases and J by 3 bases, with 16 bases between the two germline ends. The CDR3 length is 15 residues. Looked up from germline, CDR1 is SGHTA and CDR2 is FQGNSA.

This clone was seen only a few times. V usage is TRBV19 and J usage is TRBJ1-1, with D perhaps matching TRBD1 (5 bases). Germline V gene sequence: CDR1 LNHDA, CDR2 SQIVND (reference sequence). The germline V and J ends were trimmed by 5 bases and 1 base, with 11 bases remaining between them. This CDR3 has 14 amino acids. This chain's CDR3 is CASSFGHPNTEAFF. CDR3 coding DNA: TGTGCCAGTAGTTTTGGACACCCGAACACTGAAGCTTTCTTT. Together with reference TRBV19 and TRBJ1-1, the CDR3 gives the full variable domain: DGGITQSPKYLFRKEGQNVTLSCEQNLNHDAMYWYRQDPGQGLRLIYYSQIVNDFQKGDIAEGYSVSREKKESFPLTVTSAQKNPTAFYLCASSFGHPNTEAFFGQGTRLTVV.

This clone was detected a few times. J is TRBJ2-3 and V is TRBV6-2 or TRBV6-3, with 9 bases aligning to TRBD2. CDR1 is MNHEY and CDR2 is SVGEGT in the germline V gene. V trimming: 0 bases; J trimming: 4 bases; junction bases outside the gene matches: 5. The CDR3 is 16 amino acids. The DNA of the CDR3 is TGTGCCAGCAGTTACTCCCCTAGCGGGGACCCAGATACGCAGTATTTT. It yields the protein CASSYSPSGDPDTQYF.

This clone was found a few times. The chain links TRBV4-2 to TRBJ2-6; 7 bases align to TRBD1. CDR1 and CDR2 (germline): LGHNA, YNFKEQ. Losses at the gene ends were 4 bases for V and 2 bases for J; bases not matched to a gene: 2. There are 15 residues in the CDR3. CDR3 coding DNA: TGTGCCAGCAGCCCCGGGACAGCTGGGGCCAACGTCCTGACTTTC. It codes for CASSPGTAGANVLTF.

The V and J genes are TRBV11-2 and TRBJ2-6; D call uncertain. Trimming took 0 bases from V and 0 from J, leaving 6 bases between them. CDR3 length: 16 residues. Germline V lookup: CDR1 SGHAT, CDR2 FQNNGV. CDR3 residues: CASSLDGFSGANVLTF. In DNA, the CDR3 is TGTGCCAGCAGCTTAGACGGGTTCTCTGGGGCCAACGTCCTGACTTTC.

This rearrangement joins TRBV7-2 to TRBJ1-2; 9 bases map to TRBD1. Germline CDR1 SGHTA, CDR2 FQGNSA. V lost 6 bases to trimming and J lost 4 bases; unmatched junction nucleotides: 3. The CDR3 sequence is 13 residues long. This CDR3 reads CASRQTGGYGYTF. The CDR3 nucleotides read TGTGCCAGCAGACAGACAGGGGGCTATGGCTACACCTTC.

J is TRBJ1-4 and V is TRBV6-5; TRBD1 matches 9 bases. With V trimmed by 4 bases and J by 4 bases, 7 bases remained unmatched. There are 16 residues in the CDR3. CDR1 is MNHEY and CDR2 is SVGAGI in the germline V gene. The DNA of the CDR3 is TGTGCCAGCAGTTCGGACAGGGGATGGGGTAATGAAAAACTGTTTTTT. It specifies CASSSDRGWGNEKLFF.

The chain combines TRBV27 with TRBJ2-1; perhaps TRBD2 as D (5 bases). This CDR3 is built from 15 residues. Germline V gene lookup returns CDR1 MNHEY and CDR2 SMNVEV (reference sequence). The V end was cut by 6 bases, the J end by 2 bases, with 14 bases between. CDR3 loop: CASRRAGPTYNEQFF. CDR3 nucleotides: TGTGCCAGCAGGCGGGCGGGCCCCACCTACAATGAGCAGTTCTTC.

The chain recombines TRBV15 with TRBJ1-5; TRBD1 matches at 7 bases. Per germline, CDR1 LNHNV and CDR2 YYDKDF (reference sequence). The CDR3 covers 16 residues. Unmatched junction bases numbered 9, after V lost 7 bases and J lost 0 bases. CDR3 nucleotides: TGTGCCACCACCCAGGACAGGACAATTAGCAATCAGCCCCAGCATTTT. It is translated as CATTQDRTISNQPQHF.

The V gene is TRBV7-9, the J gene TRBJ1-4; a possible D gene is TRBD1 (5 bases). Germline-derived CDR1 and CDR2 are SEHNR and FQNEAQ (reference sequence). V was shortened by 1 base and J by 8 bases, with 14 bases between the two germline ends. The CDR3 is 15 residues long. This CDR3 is CASSLVGGIEEKLFF. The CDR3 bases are TGTGCCAGCAGCTTAGTGGGGGGTATAGAAGAAAAACTGTTTTTT.

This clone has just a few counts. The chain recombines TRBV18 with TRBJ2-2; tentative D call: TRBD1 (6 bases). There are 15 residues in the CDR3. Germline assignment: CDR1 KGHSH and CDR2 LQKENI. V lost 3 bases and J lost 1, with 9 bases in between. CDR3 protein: CASSPPTGNTGELFF. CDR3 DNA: TGTGCCAGCTCACCTCCGACAGGGAACACCGGGGAGCTGTTTTTT.

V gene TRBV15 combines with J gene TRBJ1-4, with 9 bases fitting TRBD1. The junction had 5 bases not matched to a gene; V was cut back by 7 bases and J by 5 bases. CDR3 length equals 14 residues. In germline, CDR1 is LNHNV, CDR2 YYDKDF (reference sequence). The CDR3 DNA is TGTGCCACCAATACGGACAGGGGCAATGAAAAACTGTTTTTT. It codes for CATNTDRGNEKLFF. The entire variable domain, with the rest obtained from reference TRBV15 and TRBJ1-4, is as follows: DAMVIQNPRYQVTQFGKPVTLSCSQTLNHNVMYWYQQKSSQAPKLLFHYYDKDFNNEADTPDNFQSRRPNTSFCFLDIRSPGLGDTAMYLCATNTDRGNEKLFFGSGTQLSVL.

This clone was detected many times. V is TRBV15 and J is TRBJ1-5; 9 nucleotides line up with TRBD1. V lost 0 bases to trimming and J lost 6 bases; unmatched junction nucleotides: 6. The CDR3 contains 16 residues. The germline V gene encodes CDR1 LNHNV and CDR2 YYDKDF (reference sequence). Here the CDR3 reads CATSRDGTGLSQPQHF. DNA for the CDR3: TGTGCCACCAGCAGAGATGGGACAGGGCTCTCTCAGCCCCAGCATTTT.

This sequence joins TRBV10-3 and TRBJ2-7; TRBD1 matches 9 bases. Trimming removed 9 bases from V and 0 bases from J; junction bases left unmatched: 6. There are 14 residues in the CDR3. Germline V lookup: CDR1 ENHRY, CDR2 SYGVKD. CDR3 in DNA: TGTGCCATAATGGGGACAGGGAGCTCCTACGAGCAGTACTTC. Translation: CAIMGTGSSYEQYF.

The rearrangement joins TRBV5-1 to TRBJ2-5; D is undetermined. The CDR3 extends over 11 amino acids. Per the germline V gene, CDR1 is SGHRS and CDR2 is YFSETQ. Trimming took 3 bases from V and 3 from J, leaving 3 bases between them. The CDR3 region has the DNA TGCGCCAGCAGCTCAAAAGAGACCCAGTACTTC. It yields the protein CASSSKETQYF.

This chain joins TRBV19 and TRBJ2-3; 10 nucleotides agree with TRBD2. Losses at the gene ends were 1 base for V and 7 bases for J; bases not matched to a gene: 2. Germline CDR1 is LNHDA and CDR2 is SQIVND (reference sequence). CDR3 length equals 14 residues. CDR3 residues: CASSIGTSGNTQYF. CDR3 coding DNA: TGTGCCAGTAGTATAGGTACTAGCGGGAATACGCAGTATTTT.

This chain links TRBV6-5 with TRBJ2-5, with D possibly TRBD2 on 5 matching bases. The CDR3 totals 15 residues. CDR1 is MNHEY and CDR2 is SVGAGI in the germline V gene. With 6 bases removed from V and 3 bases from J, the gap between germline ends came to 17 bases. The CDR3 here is CASRVWTGNEETQYF. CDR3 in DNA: TGTGCCAGCAGAGTATGGACCGGGAACGAAGAGACCCAGTACTTC.

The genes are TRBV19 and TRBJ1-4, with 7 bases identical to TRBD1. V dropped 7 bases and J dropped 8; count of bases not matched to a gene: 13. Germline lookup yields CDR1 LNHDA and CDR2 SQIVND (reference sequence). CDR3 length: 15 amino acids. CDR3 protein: CASTAQGLSVEKLFF. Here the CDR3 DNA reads TGTGCCAGTACCGCACAGGGGCTGAGCGTGGAAAAACTGTTTTTT.

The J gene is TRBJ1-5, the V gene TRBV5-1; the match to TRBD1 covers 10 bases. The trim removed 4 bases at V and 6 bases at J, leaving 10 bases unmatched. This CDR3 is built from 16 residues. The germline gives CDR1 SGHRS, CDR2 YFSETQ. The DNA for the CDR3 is TGCGCCAGCAGCCTTATTGGACAGGGGGAAGGTCAGCCCCAGCATTTT. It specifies CASSLIGQGEGQPQHF. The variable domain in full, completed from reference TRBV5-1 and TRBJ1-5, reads KAGVTQTPRYLIKTRGQQVTLSCSPISGHRSVSWYQQTPGQGLQFLFEYFSETQRNKGNFPGRFSGRQFSNSRSEMNVSTLELGDSALYLCASSLIGQGEGQPQHFGDGTRLSIL.

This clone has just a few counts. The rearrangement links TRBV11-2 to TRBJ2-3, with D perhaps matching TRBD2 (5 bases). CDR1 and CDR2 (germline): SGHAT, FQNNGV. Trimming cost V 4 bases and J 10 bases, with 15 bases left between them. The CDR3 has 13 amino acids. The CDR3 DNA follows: TGTGCCAGCAGCTCCCCCGACGGGATCTCGCAGTATTTT. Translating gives CASSSPDGISQYF.

The CDR3 sequence: CASSPQAETQYF. The CDR3 DNA follows: TGTGCCAGCAGCCCCCAAGCAGAGACCCAGTACTTC. The J gene is TRBJ2-5, the V gene TRBV3-1 (or the pseudogene TRBV3-2), with no clear D. Trimming cost V 4 bases and J 4 bases, with 7 bases left between them. CDR3 size: 12 residues. The germline gives CDR1 LGHDT, CDR2 YNNKEL (reference sequence).

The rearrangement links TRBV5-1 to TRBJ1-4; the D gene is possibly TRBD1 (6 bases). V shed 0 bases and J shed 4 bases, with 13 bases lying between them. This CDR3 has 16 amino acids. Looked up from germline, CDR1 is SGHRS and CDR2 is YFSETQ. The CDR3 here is CASSLVGTTYNEKLFF. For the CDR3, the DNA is TGCGCCAGCAGCTTGGTGGGGACAACATATAATGAAAAACTGTTTTTT.

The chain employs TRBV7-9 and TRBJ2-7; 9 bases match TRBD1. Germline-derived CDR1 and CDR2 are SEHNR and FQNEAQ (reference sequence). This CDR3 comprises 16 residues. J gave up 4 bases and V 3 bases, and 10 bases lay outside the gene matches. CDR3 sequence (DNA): TGTGCCAGCAGCTTCAGGTTGGGACAGGGACCATACGAGCAGTACTTC. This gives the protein CASSFRLGQGPYEQYF.

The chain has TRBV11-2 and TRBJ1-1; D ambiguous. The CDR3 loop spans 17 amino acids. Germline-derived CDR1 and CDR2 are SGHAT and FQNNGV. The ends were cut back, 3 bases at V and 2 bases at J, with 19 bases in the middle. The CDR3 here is CASSLIFRGLKNTEAFF. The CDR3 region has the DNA TGTGCCAGCAGCTTGATTTTCCGGGGATTAAAAAACACTGAAGCTTTCTTT.

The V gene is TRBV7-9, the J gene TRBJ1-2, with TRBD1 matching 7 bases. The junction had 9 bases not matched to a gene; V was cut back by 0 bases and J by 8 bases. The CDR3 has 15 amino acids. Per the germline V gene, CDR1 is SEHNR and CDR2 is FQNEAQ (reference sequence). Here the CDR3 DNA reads TGTGCCAGCAGCTTAGCGGGACAGAATCTTCCGGGCTACACCTTC. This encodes CASSLAGQNLPGYTF. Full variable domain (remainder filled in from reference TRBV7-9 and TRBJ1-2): DTGVSQNPRHKITKRGQNVTFRCDPISEHNRLYWYRQTLGQGPEFLTYFQNEAQLEKSRLLSDRFSAERPKGSFSTLEIQRTEQGDSAMYLCASSLAGQNLPGYTFGSGTRLTVV.

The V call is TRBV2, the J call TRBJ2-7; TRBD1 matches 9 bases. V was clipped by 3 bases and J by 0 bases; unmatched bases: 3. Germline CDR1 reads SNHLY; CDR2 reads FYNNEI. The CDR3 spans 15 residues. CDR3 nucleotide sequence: TGTGCCAGCAGTGATTGGACAGGGGCCTCCTACGAGCAGTACTTC. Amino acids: CASSDWTGASYEQYF. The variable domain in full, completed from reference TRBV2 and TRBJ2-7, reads EPEVTQTPSHQVTQMGQEVILRCVPISNHLYFYWYRQILGQKVEFLVSFYNNEISEKSEIFDDQFSVERPDGSNFTLKIRSTKLEDSAMYFCASSDWTGASYEQYFGPGTRLTVT.

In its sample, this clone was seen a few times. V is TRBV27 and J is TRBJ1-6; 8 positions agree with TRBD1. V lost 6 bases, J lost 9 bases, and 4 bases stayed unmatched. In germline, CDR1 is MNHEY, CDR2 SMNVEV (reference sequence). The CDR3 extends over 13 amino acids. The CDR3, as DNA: TGTGCCAGCAGGACAGGGGTGGGTTCACCCCTCCACTTT. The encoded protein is CASRTGVGSPLHF.

CDR3 DNA: TGTGCCAGCAGCGACTCTAGATATGGCTACACCTTC. Its protein is CASSDSRYGYTF. V is TRBV9 and J is TRBJ1-2; no reliable D call. The CDR3 is 12 amino acids. Trimming took 3 bases from V and 5 from J, leaving 8 bases between them. Germline lookup yields CDR1 SGDLS and CDR2 YYNGEE.